This T cell receptor (beta chain) was captured by sequencing in a study of cytomegalovirus exposure and HLA in healthy donors. This CDR3 has 15 amino acids. CDR1 is MDHEN, CDR2 SYDVKM, per germline. The V end lost 3 bases, the J end lost 2 bases, and 13 bases lay between the germline ends. The method was immunoSEQ multiplex PCR; TCRdb's version includes in-frame clones alone and lacks a portion of them. The sample has hundreds of thousands of clones, more than 75% seen once. The chain couples TRBV28 to TRBJ1-2; D not resolved. This TCR was sampled from a woman younger than 30 in good health and CMV-seronegative. The specimen was PBMCs. CDR3 loop: CASSLGSSSNYGYTF. CDR3 DNA: TGTGCCAGCAGTTTGGGCAGCTCTTCCAACTATGGCTACACCTTC.